Following are 30 T cell receptor beta chains from one sample sequenced in a study of shared clonotypes between healthy human individuals. Some clones are missing from TCRdb's copy, which holds only in-frame ones; the method was immunoSEQ multiplex PCR. In the table there are over 2 million clones, around 90% of which are singletons. Sample: naive CD4+ T cells from PBMCs. Subset here: CD45RA+ positively selected. The receptors stem from a man aged 18 to 35 in good health. Some clones in this sample may be carry-over from other donors' samples.

This chain links TRBV10-3 with TRBJ1-5, with TRBD1 identical over 9 bases. Germline V CDR1 and CDR2: ENHRY, SYGVKD. After removal of 6 bases from V and 4 bases from J, the junction contained 7 bases not matched to a gene. The CDR3 extends over 15 amino acids. CDR3 region: CAIREDRGGNQPQHF. CDR3 coding DNA: TGTGCCATCAGAGAGGACAGGGGTGGAAATCAGCCCCAGCATTTT.

The chain is built from TRBV19 and TRBJ1-5, with a possible D match to TRBD1 (5 bases). V was trimmed by 10 bases and J by 3 bases, leaving 16 bases between them. Germline V CDR1 and CDR2: LNHDA, SQIVND (reference sequence). This CDR3 has 14 amino acids. CDR3 region: CAIGETGLNQPQHF. The CDR3 nucleotides are TGTGCCATCGGGGAGACGGGACTCAATCAGCCCCAGCATTTT.

The genes are TRBV28 and TRBJ1-2; D gene unclear. V gave up 5 bases and J gave up 5 bases, with 15 bases separating them. This CDR3 contains 14 residues. Germline CDR1 is MDHEN and CDR2 is SYDVKM. CDR3 in amino acids: CASSRQGSSYGYTF. For the CDR3, the DNA is TGTGCCAGCAGTCGCCAAGGCAGCTCATATGGCTACACCTTC.

The chain recombines TRBV7-9 with TRBJ1-2, with 7 bases lining up with TRBD1. The junction had 6 bases not matched to a gene; V was cut back by 5 bases and J by 6 bases. There are 13 residues in the CDR3. Germline lookup yields CDR1 SEHNR and CDR2 FQNEAQ (reference sequence). The DNA of the CDR3 is TGTGCCAGCAGCCGCGAGACAGGGAATGGCTACACCTTC. It specifies CASSRETGNGYTF.

This sequence joins TRBV5-1 and TRBJ2-7; D possibly uses TRBD1 or TRBD2 (5 bases each). Germline lookup yields CDR1 SGHRS and CDR2 YFSETQ. This CDR3 has 15 amino acids. V was cut by 0 bases and J by 6 bases, with 16 bases left in between. The chain's CDR3 is CASSLGPRESGEQYF. CDR3 DNA: TGCGCCAGCAGCTTGGGCCCCAGGGAGTCAGGCGAGCAGTACTTC.

The V and J genes are TRBV11-2 and TRBJ1-4, with 9 nucleotides matching TRBD1. The CDR3 is made up of 14 amino acids. After removal of 5 bases from V and 8 bases from J, the junction contained 6 bases not matched to a gene. Germline V gene data show CDR1 as SGHAT and CDR2 as FQNNGV. The CDR3 protein is CASSQRTGVEKLFF. Written as DNA, the CDR3 is TGTGCCAGCAGCCAACGGACAGGGGTCGAAAAACTGTTTTTT.

The rearrangement uses TRBV4-3 and TRBJ2-7; 10 nucleotides agree with TRBD2. With 2 bases clipped from V and 0 bases from J, the junction kept 7 bases outside the gene matches. The CDR3 sequence is 17 residues long. Germline CDR1 is LGHNA and CDR2 is YSLEER. The CDR3 bases are TGCGCCAGCAGCCAATCAGGATCTAGCGGGAGCTCCTACGAGCAGTACTTC. Translation gives CASSQSGSSGSSYEQYF.

Comment on this clone: A much larger clone differs from this one at a single base, so this may be a read error. This specimen includes other DNA sequences encoding the same CDR3. V usage is TRBV20-1 and J usage is TRBJ2-5; D is ambiguous. The CDR3 runs to 10 residues. Per germline, CDR1 DFQATT and CDR2 SNEGSKA (reference sequence). Trimming removed 3 bases at V and 3 bases at J, with 2 bases between. As DNA, the CDR3 is TGCAGTGCTAGGGAAGAGACCCAGTACTTC. Translating gives CSAREETQYF.

This clone has a single count. V usage is TRBV28 and J usage is TRBJ1-2, with a possible D match to TRBD1 (6 bases). Germline V gives CDR1 MDHEN, CDR2 SYDVKM. This CDR3 is 14 amino acids long. The CDR3 protein is CAAVWGAGAYGYTF. The DNA for the CDR3 is TGTGCAGCAGTCTGGGGGGCAGGCGCCTATGGCTACACCTTC.

The V gene is TRBV5-4, the J gene TRBJ2-6; the D gene is possibly TRBD1 (8 bases). Deletions cut 2 bases from V and 2 bases from J, with 14 bases between. CDR3 length: 17 amino acids. Germline V CDR1 and CDR2: SGHNT, YYREEE (reference sequence). The CDR3 region is CASSFDRGLTGANVLTF. The DNA for the CDR3 is TGTGCCAGCAGCTTTGACAGGGGACTAACTGGGGCCAACGTCCTGACTTTC.

This rearrangement joins TRBV2 to TRBJ1-2; D not resolved. Germline V gene lookup returns CDR1 SNHLY and CDR2 FYNNEI. V was pared by 10 bases and J by 8 bases, with 14 bases between. The CDR3 runs to 11 residues. DNA for the CDR3: TGTGCCACCCTGAAGGCTGGGGGCTACACCTTC. It translates to CATLKAGGYTF. Variable domain in full (rest from reference TRBV2 and TRBJ1-2): EPEVTQTPSHQVTQMGQEVILRCVPISNHLYFYWYRQILGQKVEFLVSFYNNEISEKSEIFDDQFSVERPDGSNFTLKIRSTKLEDSAMYFCATLKAGGYTFGSGTRLTVV.

The J gene is TRBJ2-2, the V gene TRBV11-2; 11 positions agree with TRBD2. Losses at the gene ends were 5 bases for V and 1 base for J; bases not matched to a gene: 6. The CDR3 consists of 17 residues. Germline CDR1 and CDR2: SGHAT and FQNNGV. CDR3 bases: TGTGCCAGCAGCCAAAGCGGGACTAGCGGGAACACCGGGGAGCTGTTTTTT. Translated: CASSQSGTSGNTGELFF. The whole variable domain, filled in from reference TRBV11-2 and TRBJ2-2, reads EAGVAQSPRYKIIEKRQSVAFWCNPISGHATLYWYQQILGQGPKLLIQFQNNGVVDDSQLPKDRFSAERLKGVDSTLKIQPAKLEDSAVYLCASSQSGTSGNTGELFFGEGSRLTVL.

The V call is TRBV29-1, the J call TRBJ2-7; 8 bases line up with TRBD2. Germline loops: CDR1 SQVTM, CDR2 ANQGSEA. CDR3 size: 14 residues. The J segment lost 6 bases and the V segment lost 4 bases, leaving 11 bases of the junction unmatched. The CDR3 nucleotides read TGCAGCGTTGGGGGGGGACTAGTATCCGGCGAGCAGTACTTC. This translates into CSVGGGLVSGEQYF.

The rearrangement links TRBV20-1 to TRBJ2-5; D gene uncertain. Germline V gene data show CDR1 as DFQATT and CDR2 as SNEGSKA (reference sequence). CDR3 length equals 11 residues. Deletions cut 5 bases from V and 7 bases from J, with 11 bases between. The CDR3 loop reads CSAWLGGTQYF. DNA of the CDR3: TGCAGTGCTTGGTTGGGCGGGACCCAGTACTTC.

V gene TRBV25-1 combines with J gene TRBJ1-4, with D unresolved. The CDR3 runs 16 residues. V lost 6 bases and J 2 bases, leaving 16 bases between the germline ends. Germline V CDR1 and CDR2: MGHDK, SYGVNS. CDR3 coding DNA: TGTGCCAGCAGGTCGACGGGTTTCGGCACTAATGAAAAACTGTTTTTT. Its protein product is CASRSTGFGTNEKLFF.

For this clone: Other DNA sequences in this specimen translate into the identical CDR3. The chain combines TRBV5-4 with TRBJ2-7; 9 nucleotides match TRBD1. Per germline, CDR1 SGHNT and CDR2 YYREEE (reference sequence). The J segment lost 3 bases and the V segment lost 0 bases, leaving 1 base of the junction unmatched. The length of the CDR3 is 14 residues. The CDR3 sequence is CASSLGTGVYEQYF. As DNA, the CDR3 is TGTGCCAGCAGCTTGGGGACAGGGGTCTACGAGCAGTACTTC.

This clone was picked up one time. The gene calls are TRBV7-9 and TRBJ2-1; D not resolved. The CDR3 is 13 amino acids. Germline V gene lookup returns CDR1 SEHNR and CDR2 FQNEAQ (reference sequence). Trimming removed 6 bases from V and 6 bases from J, with 12 bases in between. The CDR3 reads CASRLDPGNEQFF. Here the CDR3 DNA reads TGTGCCAGCAGGCTAGATCCGGGCAATGAGCAGTTCTTC.

This chain connects TRBV5-1 to TRBJ2-7, with 8 bases aligning to TRBD1. Germline lookup yields CDR1 SGHRS and CDR2 YFSETQ. Unmatched junction bases numbered 4, after V lost 0 bases and J lost 5 bases. The CDR3 is 14 residues long. CDR3 in amino acids: CASSLGTGSNEQYF. CDR3 in DNA: TGCGCCAGCAGCTTGGGGACAGGGTCCAACGAGCAGTACTTC. The full variable domain, its missing parts supplied by reference TRBV5-1 and TRBJ2-7, is KAGVTQTPRYLIKTRGQQVTLSCSPISGHRSVSWYQQTPGQGLQFLFEYFSETQRNKGNFPGRFSGRQFSNSRSEMNVSTLELGDSALYLCASSLGTGSNEQYFGPGTRLTVT.

CDR3 in amino acids: CASSIMEDREYGYTF. The DNA of the CDR3 is TGTGCCAGTAGTATAATGGAGGACAGAGAGTATGGCTACACCTTC. The chain links TRBV19 to TRBJ1-2; D is possibly TRBD1 (6 bases). CDR3 length: 15 amino acids. Germline V gene lookup returns CDR1 LNHDA and CDR2 SQIVND (reference sequence). Trimming left V 2 bases short and J 5 bases short, with 15 bases between.

The chain joins TRBV7-2 to TRBJ2-7; D unresolved. Germline V CDR1 and CDR2: SGHTA, FQGNSA. Trimming took off 5 bases at V and 5 bases at J, with 19 bases between the two ends. This CDR3 has 15 residues. The CDR3 DNA reads as TGTGCCAGCAGCCACGACGTGGGCAGTACTCACGAGCAGTACTTC. Amino acid sequence: CASSHDVGSTHEQYF.

The chain carries TRBV6-6 and TRBJ2-6; D is undetermined. This CDR3 region has 15 residues. Germline values: CDR1 MNHNY, CDR2 SVGAGI (reference sequence). Trimming removed 5 bases at V and 0 bases at J, with 8 bases between. CDR3 residues: CASSNPYSGANVLTF. CDR3 in DNA: TGTGCCAGCAGTAACCCCTACTCTGGGGCCAACGTCCTGACTTTC.

This clone appeared a few times. The chain combines TRBV30 with TRBJ1-1; D is ambiguous. V lost 6 bases and J 2 bases, leaving 10 bases between the germline ends. CDR3 length: 12 amino acids. Germline V gene data show CDR1 as GTSNPN and CDR2 as SVGIG (reference sequence). The CDR3 DNA sequence: TGTGCCTGCGGACGGAGAAACACTGAAGCTTTCTTT. This gives the protein CACGRRNTEAFF.

V usage is TRBV30 and J usage is TRBJ1-3; a weak D match, TRBD1 (5 bases). The CDR3 length is 13 residues. V dropped 4 bases and J dropped 1 base, with 8 bases sitting between them. Germline V gene data show CDR1 as GTSNPN and CDR2 as SVGIG (reference sequence). CDR3 DNA sequence: TGTGCCTGGAACGGACAATCTGGAAACACCATATATTTT. Translation gives CAWNGQSGNTIYF.

Details on this clone: At the DNA level, this CDR3 is encoded by other sequences in the same sample as well. The chain uses TRBV6-1 and TRBJ2-3, with 7 bases aligning to TRBD1. The CDR3 contains 13 residues. The V segment lost 6 bases and the J segment 1 base; nucleotides outside the gene matches: 1. Per the germline V gene, CDR1 is MNHNS and CDR2 is SASEGT. CDR3 protein: CASRTGGTDTQYF. The DNA of the CDR3 is TGTGCCAGCAGAACAGGGGGCACAGATACGCAGTATTTT.

This chain connects TRBV5-1 to TRBJ2-5, with 7 bases aligning to TRBD2. The germline gives CDR1 SGHRS, CDR2 YFSETQ. The CDR3 has 15 amino acids. J lost 5 bases, V lost 0 bases, and 7 bases had no gene match. The CDR3 loop is CASSLAGGSMETQYF. The CDR3 DNA is TGCGCCAGCAGCTTGGCGGGCGGGAGTATGGAGACCCAGTACTTC.

This clone occurred a few times. The chain carries TRBV10-3 and TRBJ1-1, with 8 bases matching TRBD1. Looked up from germline, CDR1 is ENHRY and CDR2 is SYGVKD. This CDR3 region has 11 residues. The junction had 0 bases not matched to a gene; V was cut back by 4 bases and J by 8 bases. CDR3 protein: CAISGDREAFF. CDR3 coding DNA: TGTGCCATCAGTGGGGACAGGGAAGCTTTCTTT.

This chain connects TRBV9 to TRBJ1-4, with D unclear. The CDR3 contains 14 residues. Trimming shortened V by 3 bases and J by 0 bases, and 6 bases separated the two germline ends. CDR1 is SGDLS, CDR2 YYNGEE, per germline. The CDR3 DNA sequence: TGTGCCAGCAGCGACAGTGCAACTAATGAAAAACTGTTTTTT. This sequence encodes CASSDSATNEKLFF.

This rearrangement joins TRBV25-1 to TRBJ2-7; D might be TRBD1 (6 bases). CDR3 size: 13 residues. V was trimmed by 7 bases and J by 4 bases, leaving 14 bases between them. CDR1 and CDR2 from the germline V gene are MGHDK and SYGVNS. Written as DNA, the CDR3 is TGTGCCAGCACCAGGGGCGGATCGTACGAGCAGTACTTC. Translation gives CASTRGGSYEQYF.

The chain carries TRBV30 and TRBJ2-7; maybe TRBD1 (6 bases). Germline values: CDR1 GTSNPN, CDR2 SVGIG (reference sequence). The CDR3 is 13 amino acids. With 4 bases removed from V and 2 bases from J, the gap between germline ends came to 12 bases. The CDR3 DNA sequence: TGTGCCTGGAACCTGGACAGCCCCTACGAGCAGTACTTC. Translating gives CAWNLDSPYEQYF.

This clone was seen a single time. J is TRBJ1-1 and V is TRBV10-3; D gene unclear. Germline CDR1 ENHRY, CDR2 SYGVKD. V lost 7 bases and J 1 base, leaving 10 bases between the germline ends. The CDR3 is made up of 13 amino acids. The CDR3 region has the DNA TGTGCCATCATTCAGGACTGGAACACTGAAGCTTTCTTT. It translates to CAIIQDWNTEAFF.